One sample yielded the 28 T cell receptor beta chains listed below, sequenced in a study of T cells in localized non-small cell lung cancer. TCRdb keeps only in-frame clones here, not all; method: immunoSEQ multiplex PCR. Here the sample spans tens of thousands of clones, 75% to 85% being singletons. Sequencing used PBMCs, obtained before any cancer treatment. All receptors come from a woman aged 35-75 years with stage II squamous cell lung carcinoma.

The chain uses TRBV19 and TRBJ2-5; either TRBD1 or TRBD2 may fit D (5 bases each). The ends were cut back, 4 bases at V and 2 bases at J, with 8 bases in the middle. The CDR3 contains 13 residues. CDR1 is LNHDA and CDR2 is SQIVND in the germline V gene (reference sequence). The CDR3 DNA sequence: TGTGCCAGTAGTAAGGGACCGCAAGAGACCCAGTACTTC. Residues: CASSKGPQETQYF.

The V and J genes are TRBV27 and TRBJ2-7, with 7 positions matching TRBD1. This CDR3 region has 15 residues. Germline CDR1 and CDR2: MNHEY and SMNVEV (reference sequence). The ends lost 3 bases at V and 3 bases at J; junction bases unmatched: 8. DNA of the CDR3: TGTGCCAGCAGTTTCGACAGGGTGGGGGTCTACGAGCAGTACTTC. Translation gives CASSFDRVGVYEQYF.

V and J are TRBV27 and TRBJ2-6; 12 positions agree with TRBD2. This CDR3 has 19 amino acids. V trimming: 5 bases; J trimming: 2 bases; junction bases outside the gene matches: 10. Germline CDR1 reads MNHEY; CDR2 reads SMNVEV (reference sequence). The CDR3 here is CASSPRTSGNGAGANVLTF. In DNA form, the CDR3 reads TGTGCCAGCAGTCCGCGGACTAGCGGGAACGGTGCTGGGGCCAACGTCCTGACTTTC. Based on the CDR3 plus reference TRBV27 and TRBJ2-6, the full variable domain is EAQVTQNPRYLITVTGKKLTVTCSQNMNHEYMSWYRQDPGLGLRQIYYSMNVEVTDKGDVPEGYKVSRKEKRNFPLILESPSPNQTSLYFCASSPRTSGNGAGANVLTFGAGSRLTVL.

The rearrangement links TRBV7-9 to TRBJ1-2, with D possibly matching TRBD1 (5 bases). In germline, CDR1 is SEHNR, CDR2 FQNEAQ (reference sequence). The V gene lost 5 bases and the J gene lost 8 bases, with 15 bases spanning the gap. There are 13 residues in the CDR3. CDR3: CASSPTGEYGYTF. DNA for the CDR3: TGTGCCAGCAGCCCCACGGGGGAATACGGCTACACCTTC. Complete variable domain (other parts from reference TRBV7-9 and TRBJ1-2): DTGVSQNPRHKITKRGQNVTFRCDPISEHNRLYWYRQTLGQGPEFLTYFQNEAQLEKSRLLSDRFSAERPKGSFSTLEIQRTEQGDSAMYLCASSPTGEYGYTFGSGTRLTVV.

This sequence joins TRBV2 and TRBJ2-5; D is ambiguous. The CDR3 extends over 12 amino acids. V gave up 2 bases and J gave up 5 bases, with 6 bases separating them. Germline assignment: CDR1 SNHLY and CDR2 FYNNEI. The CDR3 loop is CASSEQKETQYF. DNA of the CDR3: TGTGCCAGCAGTGAACAGAAGGAGACCCAGTACTTC.

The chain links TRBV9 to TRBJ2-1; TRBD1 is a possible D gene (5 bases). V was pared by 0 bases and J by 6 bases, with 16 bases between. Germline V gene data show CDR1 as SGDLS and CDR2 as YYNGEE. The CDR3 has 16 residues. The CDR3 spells CASSVVVGTGANEQFF. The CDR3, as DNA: TGTGCCAGCAGCGTAGTGGTAGGTACAGGAGCCAATGAGCAGTTCTTC.

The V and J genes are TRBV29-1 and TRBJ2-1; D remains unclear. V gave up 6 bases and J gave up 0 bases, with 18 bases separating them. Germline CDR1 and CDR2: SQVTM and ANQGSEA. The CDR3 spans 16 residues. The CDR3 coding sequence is TGCAGCGTCCATCCAAGAAGTGTGGGCTCCTACAATGAGCAGTTCTTC. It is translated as CSVHPRSVGSYNEQFF.

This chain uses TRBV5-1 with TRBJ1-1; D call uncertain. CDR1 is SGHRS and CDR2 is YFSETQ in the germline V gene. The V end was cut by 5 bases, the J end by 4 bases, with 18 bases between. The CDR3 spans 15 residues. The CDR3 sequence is CASSLDGLMGTEAFF. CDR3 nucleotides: TGCGCCAGCAGTCTGGACGGGTTGATGGGCACTGAAGCTTTCTTT.

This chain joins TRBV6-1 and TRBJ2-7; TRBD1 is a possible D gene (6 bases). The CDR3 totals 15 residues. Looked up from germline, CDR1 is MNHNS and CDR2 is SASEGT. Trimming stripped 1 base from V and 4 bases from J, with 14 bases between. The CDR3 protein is CASSEGGLAPYEQYF. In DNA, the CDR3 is TGTGCCAGCAGTGAAGGGGGGCTGGCCCCTTACGAGCAGTACTTC.

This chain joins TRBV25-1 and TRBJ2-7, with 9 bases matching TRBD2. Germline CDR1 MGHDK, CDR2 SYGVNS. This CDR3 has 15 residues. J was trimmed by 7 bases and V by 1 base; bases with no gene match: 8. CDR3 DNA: TGTGCCAGCAGTGAATGGGTAGCGGGAGTGGGAGAGCAGTACTTC. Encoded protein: CASSEWVAGVGEQYF.

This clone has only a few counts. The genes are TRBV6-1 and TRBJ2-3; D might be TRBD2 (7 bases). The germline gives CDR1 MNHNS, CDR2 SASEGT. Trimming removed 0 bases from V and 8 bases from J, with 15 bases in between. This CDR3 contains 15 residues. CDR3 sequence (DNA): TGTGCCAGCAGTGAAGCGGGGGGGCCCGGGGGTACGCAGTATTTT. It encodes CASSEAGGPGGTQYF.

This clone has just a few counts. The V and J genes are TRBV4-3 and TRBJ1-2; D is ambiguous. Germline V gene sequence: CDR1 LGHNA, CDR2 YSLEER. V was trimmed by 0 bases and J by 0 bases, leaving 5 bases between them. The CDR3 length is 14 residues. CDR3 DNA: TGCGCCAGCAGCCAAGAGTGGGCTAACTATGGCTACACCTTC. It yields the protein CASSQEWANYGYTF.

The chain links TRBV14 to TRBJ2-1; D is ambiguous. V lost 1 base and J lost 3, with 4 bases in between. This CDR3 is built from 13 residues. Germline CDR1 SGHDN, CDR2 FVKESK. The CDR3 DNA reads TGTGCCAGCAGCCAAGTCAACTACAATGAGCAGTTCTTC. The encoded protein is CASSQVNYNEQFF.

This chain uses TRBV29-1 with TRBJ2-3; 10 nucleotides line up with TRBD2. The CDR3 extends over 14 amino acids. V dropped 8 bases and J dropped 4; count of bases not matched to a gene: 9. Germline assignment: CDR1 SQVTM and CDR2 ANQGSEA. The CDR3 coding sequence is TGCAGCTCCCGCATAGGACTAGCGGCAGATACGCAGTATTTT. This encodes CSSRIGLAADTQYF.

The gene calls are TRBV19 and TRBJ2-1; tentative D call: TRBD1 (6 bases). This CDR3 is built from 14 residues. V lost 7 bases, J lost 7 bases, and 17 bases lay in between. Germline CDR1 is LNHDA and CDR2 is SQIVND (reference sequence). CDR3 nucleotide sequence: TGTGCCAGTAAAAGGAAACAGGGCTTAAATGAGCAGTTCTTC. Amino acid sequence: CASKRKQGLNEQFF.

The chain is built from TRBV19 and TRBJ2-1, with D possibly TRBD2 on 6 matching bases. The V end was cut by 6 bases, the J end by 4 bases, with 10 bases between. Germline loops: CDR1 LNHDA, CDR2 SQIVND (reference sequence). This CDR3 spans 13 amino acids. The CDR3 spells CASSLAGYNEQFF. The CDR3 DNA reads TGTGCCAGTAGCCTGGCGGGGTACAATGAGCAGTTCTTC.

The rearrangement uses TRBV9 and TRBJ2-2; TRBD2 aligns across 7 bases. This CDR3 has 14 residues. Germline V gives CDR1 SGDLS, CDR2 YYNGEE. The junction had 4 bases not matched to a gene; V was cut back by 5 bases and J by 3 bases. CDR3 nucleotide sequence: TGTGCCAGCAGGGGAGGGTTTGACACCGGGGAGCTGTTTTTT. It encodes CASRGGFDTGELFF.

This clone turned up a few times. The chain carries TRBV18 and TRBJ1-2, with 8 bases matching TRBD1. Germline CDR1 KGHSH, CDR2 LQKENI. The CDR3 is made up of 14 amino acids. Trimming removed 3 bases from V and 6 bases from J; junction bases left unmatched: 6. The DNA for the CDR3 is TGTGCCAGCTCACCTGTGGACAGGGTGAATGGCTACACCTTC. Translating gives CASSPVDRVNGYTF.

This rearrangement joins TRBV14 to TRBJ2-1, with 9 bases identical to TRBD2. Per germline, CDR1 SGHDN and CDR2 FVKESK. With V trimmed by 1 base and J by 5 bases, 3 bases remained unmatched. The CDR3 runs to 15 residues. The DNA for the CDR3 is TGTGCCAGCAGCCAAGCTGCTAGCGGGAACAATGAGCAGTTCTTC. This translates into CASSQAASGNNEQFF.

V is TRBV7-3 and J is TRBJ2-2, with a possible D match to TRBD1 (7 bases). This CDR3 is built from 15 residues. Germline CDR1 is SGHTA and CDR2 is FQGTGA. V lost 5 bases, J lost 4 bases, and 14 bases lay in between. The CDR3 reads CASSPQGGPTGELFF. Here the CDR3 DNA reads TGTGCCAGCAGCCCCCAGGGGGGCCCCACCGGGGAGCTGTTTTTT.

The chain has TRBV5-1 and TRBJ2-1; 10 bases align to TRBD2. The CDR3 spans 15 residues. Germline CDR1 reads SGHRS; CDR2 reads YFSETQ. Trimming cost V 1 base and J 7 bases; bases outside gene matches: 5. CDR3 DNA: TGCGCCAGCAGCTTGAAATTAGCGGGGGGTAATGAGCAGTTCTTC. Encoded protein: CASSLKLAGGNEQFF.

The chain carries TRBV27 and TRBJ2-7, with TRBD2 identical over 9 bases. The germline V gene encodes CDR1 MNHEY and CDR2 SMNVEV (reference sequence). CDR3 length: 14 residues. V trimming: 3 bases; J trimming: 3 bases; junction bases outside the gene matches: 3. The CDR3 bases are TGTGCCAGCAGTTTCGCGACTAGCGGCTACGAGCAGTACTTC. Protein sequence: CASSFATSGYEQYF.

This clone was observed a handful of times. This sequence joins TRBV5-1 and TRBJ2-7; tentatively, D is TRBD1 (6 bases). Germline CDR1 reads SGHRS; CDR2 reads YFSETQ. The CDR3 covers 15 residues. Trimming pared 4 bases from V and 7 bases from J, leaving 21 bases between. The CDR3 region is CASSPRAQGSIEQYF. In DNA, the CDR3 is TGCGCCAGCAGCCCCCGCGCCCAGGGGAGTATTGAGCAGTACTTC.

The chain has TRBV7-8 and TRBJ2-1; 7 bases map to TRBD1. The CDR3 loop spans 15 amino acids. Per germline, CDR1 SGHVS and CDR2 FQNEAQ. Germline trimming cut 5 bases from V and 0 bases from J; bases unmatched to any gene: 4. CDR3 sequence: CASSRDSFSYNEQFF. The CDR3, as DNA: TGTGCCAGCAGCCGGGACAGTTTCTCCTACAATGAGCAGTTCTTC.

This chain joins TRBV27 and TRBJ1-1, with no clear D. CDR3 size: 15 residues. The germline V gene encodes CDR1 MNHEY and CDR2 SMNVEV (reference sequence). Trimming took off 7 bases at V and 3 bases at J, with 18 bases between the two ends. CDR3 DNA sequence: TGTGCCAGCACTTGGAGCGCCCACGGGGACACTGAAGCTTTCTTT. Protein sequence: CASTWSAHGDTEAFF.

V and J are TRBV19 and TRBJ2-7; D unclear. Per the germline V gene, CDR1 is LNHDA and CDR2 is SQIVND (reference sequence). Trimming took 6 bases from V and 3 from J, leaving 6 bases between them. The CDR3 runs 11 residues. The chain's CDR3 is CASSNLYEQYF. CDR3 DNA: TGTGCCAGTAGCAATCTCTACGAGCAGTACTTC.

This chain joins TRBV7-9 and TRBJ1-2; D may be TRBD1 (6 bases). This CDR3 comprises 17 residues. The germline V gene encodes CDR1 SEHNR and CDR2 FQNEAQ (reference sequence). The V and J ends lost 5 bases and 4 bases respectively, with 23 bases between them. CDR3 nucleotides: TGTGCCAGCAGCATCGTTACAGGGACCCCCCCTTCCTATGGCTACACCTTC. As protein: CASSIVTGTPPSYGYTF.

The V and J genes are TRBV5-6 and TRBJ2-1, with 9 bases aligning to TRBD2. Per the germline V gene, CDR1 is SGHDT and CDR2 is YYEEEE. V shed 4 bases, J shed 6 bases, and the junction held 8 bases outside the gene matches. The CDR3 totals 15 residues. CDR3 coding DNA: TGTGCCAGCAGCGGGGGCGCGGGAGGGATCAATGAGCAGTTCTTC. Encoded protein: CASSGGAGGINEQFF. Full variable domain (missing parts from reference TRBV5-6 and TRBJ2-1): DAGVTQSPTHLIKTRGQQVTLRCSPKSGHDTVSWYQQALGQGPQFIFQYYEEEERQRGNFPDRFSGHQFPNYSSELNVNALLLGDSALYLCASSGGAGGINEQFFGPGTRLTVL.